This T cell receptor (beta chain) originates from a study of shared clonotypes between healthy human individuals. Measured with immunoSEQ multiplex PCR; TCRdb has only the in-frame clones, and not every one. Seen here are roughly 2,300,000 clones, approximately 90% observed once, and the top ten hold approximately 0.39%. The germline V and J ends were trimmed by 4 bases and 2 bases, with 19 bases remaining between them. From germline, CDR1 is SGHNT and CDR2 YYREEE (reference sequence). The CDR3 is made up of 17 amino acids. This receptor was obtained from a man younger than 35 in good health. Some clones in this sample may be carry-over from other donors' samples. The chain employs TRBV5-4 and TRBJ2-4, with D perhaps matching TRBD2 (6 bases). Sequenced input: naive CD4+ T cells from PBMCs. Subset given: CD45RA+ positively selected. The CDR3 DNA reads TGTGCCAGCAGCCCGAAGGGACTGGGGGACCCCAAAAACATTCAGTACTTC. It is translated as CASSPKGLGDPKNIQYF.